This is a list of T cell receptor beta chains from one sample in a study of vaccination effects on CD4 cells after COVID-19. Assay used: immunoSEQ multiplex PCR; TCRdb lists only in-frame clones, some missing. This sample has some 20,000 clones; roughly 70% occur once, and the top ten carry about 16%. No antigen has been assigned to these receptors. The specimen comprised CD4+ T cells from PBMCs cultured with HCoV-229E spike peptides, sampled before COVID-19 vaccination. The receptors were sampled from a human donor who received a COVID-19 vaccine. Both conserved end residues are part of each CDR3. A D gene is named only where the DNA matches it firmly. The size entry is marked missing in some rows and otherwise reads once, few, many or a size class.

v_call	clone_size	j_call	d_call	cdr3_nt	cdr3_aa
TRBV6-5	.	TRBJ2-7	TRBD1	TGTGCCAGCACCCCTACGGGGCACAGGGGGACGCAGTACTTC	CASTPTGHRGTQYF
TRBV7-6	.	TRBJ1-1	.	TGTGCCAGCAGCGCGGCGGGGTTCAGGGAGAGAAAGTGGCGTGAAGCTTTCTTT	CASSAAGFRERKWREAFF
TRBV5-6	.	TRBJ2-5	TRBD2	TGTGCCAGCAGCCCTCTGGCGCGGGGGGGCCCAGAGACCCAGTACTTC	CASSPLARGGPETQYF
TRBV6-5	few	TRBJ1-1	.	TGTGCCAGCAGTTACTTACTTACAGCGAACACTGAAGCTTTCTTT	CASSYLLTANTEAFF
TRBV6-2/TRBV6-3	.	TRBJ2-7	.	TGTGCCAGCAGTTCCACTCCGCTTTCCTACGAGCAGTACTTC	CASSSTPLSYEQYF
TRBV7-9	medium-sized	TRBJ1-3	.	TGTGCCAGCAGCCCGACTGGAAACACCATATATTTT	CASSPTGNTIYF
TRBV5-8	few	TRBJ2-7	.	TGTGCCAGCCGGGGAGGGGGACGGTCCTACGAGCAGTACTTC	CASRGGGRSYEQYF
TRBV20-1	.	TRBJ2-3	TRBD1	TGCAGTGCTAGAGATGACAGGGGGCCGTATTTT	CSARDDRGPYF
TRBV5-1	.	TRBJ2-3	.	TGCGCCAGCAGTTATACGTTGGGGGATACGCAGTATTTT	CASSYTLGDTQYF
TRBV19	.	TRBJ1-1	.	TGTGCCAGTAGTATGGGGACACTGAACACTGAAGCTTTCTTT	CASSMGTLNTEAFF
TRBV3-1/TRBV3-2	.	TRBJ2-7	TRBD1	TGTGCCAGCAGCCAGGCCGGGACAGGGAGCTACGAGCAGTACTTC	CASSQAGTGSYEQYF
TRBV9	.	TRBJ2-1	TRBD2	TGTGCCAGCAGCGTTACGAGCGGGAGAGATTACAATGAGCAGTTCTTC	CASSVTSGRDYNEQFF
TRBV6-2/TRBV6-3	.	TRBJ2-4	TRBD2	TGTGCCAGCAGTCCCGGACTAGCGGGGGTAATGTACATTCAGTACTTC	CASSPGLAGVMYIQYF
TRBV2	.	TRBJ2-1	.	TGTGCCAGCACCCCAGGCAGTGAGCAGTTCTTC	CASTPGSEQFF
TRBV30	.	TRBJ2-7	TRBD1	TGTGCCTGGAGCACAGGGGCTTACGAGCAGTACTTC	CAWSTGAYEQYF
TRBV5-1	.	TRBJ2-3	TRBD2	TGCGCCAGCGGTAGCGGGGGCCGCACAGATACGCAGTATTTT	CASGSGGRTDTQYF
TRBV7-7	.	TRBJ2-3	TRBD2	TGTGCCAGCAGCTTAGGACTAGCGGAAAACACAGATACGCAGTATTTT	CASSLGLAENTDTQYF
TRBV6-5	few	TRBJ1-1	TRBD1	TGTGCCAGCAGGCCGACAGGGTTTAGGGCTTTCTTT	CASRPTGFRAFF
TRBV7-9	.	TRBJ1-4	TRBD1	TGTGCCAGCAGCCCGGGACAGGGGGCGGCTAATGAAAAACTGTTTTTT	CASSPGQGAANEKLFF
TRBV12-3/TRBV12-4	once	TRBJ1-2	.	TGTGCCAGCAGGGTCCAAAATAACTATGGCTACACCTTC	CASRVQNNYGYTF
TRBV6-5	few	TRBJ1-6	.	TGTGCCAGCCATGAGACTCGCGATAATTCACCCCTCCACTTT	CASHETRDNSPLHF
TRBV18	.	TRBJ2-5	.	TGTGCCAGCTCACCACGCGCGGAGACCCAGTACTTC	CASSPRAETQYF
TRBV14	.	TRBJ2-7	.	TGTGCCAGCAGCCAAGGAAAGGGTTGGTCCTACGAGCAGTACTTC	CASSQGKGWSYEQYF
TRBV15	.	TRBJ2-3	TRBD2	TGTGCCACCACCGTGGGACTAGCGGGTACGCAGTATTTT	CATTVGLAGTQYF
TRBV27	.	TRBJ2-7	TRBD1	TGTGCCAGCAGTTTCCGCCCGGGACAGGGAGACTACGAGCAGTACTTC	CASSFRPGQGDYEQYF
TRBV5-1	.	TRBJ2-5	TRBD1	TGCGCCAGCAGCCGACCGGGACAGGGGTTGGAGACCCAGTACTTC	CASSRPGQGLETQYF
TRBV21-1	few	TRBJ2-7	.	TGTGCCAGCAGCAACACGACTAGCCATACCTCATACGAGCAGTACTTC	CASSNTTSHTSYEQYF
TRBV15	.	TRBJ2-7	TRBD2	TGTGCCACCAGCAGAGCCGCTAGCGGGAGTGCGCAGTACTTC	CATSRAASGSAQYF
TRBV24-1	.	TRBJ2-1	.	TGTGCCACCTCCACCGGGACAACGATCTACAATGAGCAGTTCTTC	CATSTGTTIYNEQFF
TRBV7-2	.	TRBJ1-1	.	TGTGCCAGCAGCTTAGAAAGGAGGGGAGGGACTGAAGCTTTCTTT	CASSLERRGGTEAFF
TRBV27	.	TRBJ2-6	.	TGTGCCAGCAAGGGCGCTTTTGGGGCCAACGTCCTGACTTTC	CASKGAFGANVLTF
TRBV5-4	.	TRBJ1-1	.	TGTGCCAGCAGCCCCTTAGCAGGGGTGAACACTGAAGCTTTCTTT	CASSPLAGVNTEAFF
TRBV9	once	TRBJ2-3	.	TGTGCCAGCAGCCCGAGGACTAGCACAGATACGCAGTATTTT	CASSPRTSTDTQYF
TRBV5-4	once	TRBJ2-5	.	TGTGCCAGCAGCCCCACAGGGTTGGAGACCCAGTACTTC	CASSPTGLETQYF
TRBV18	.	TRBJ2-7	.	TGTGCCAGCTCACCGGGAACAGGGCCCTACGAGCAGTACTTC	CASSPGTGPYEQYF
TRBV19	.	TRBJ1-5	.	TGTGCCAGTAGTATCAAAAATACGGGGGCCAGCAATCAGCCCCAGCATTTT	CASSIKNTGASNQPQHF
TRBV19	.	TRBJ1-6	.	TGTGCCAGTAGTTATGACAGGAGGACCGGCTCACCCCTCCACTTT	CASSYDRRTGSPLHF
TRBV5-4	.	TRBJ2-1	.	TGTGCGACGCTAGTCCCATACGGGAATGAGCAGTTCTTC	CATLVPYGNEQFF
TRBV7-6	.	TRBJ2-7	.	TGTGCCAGCAGCTTAATGAGGGGCGGCGAGCAGTACTTC	CASSLMRGGEQYF
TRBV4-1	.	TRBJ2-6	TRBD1	TGCGCCAGCAGCCTGGAAATGAGGACAGGCCACCACTCTGGGGCCAACGTCCTGACTTTC	CASSLEMRTGHHSGANVLTF
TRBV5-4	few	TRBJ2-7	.	TGTGCCAGCAGCTTTCCACATGGGGACGAGCAGTACTTC	CASSFPHGDEQYF
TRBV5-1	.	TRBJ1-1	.	TGCGCCAGCAGCTTGGACCCCGGTGGGACTGAAGCTTTCTTT	CASSLDPGGTEAFF
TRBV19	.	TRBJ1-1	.	TGTGCCAGTAGTTCAGGATTGAACACTGAAGCTTTCTTT	CASSSGLNTEAFF
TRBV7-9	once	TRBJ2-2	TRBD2	TGTGCCAGTCGTGAGACTAGCGGCACCGGGGAGCTGTTTTTT	CASRETSGTGELFF
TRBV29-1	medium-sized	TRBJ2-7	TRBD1	TGCAGCGTCGCCCGGGACAGGGGTGACGAGCAGTACTTC	CSVARDRGDEQYF
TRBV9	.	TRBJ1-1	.	TGTGCCAGCAGCCCGGGAAAGGGAGGGAACACTGAAGCTTTCTTT	CASSPGKGGNTEAFF
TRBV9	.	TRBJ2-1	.	TGTGCCAGCAGCGTAGACAGCGAAGGTGAGCAGTTCTTC	CASSVDSEGEQFF
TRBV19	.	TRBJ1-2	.	TGTGCCAGTAGTATAGACAGGGTAAATGGCTACACCTTC	CASSIDRVNGYTF
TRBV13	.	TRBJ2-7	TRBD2	TGTGCCAGCAGCCAAGAGGGGTTGCGGGAGTCTAGGGAGCAGTACTTC	CASSQEGLRESREQYF
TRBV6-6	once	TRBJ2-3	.	TGTGCCAGCAGTTACTCCCTAGCGAGTAGCACAGATACGCAGTATTTT	CASSYSLASSTDTQYF